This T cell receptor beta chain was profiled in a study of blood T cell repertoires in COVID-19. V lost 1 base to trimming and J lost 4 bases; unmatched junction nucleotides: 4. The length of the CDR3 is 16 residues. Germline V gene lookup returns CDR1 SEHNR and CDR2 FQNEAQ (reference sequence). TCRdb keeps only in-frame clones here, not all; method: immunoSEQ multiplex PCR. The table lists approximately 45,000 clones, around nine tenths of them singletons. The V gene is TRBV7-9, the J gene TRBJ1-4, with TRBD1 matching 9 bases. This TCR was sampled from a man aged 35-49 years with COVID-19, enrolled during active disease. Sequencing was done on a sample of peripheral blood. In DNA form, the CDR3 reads TGTGCCAGCAGCTTAGACAGGGGGCCTATTAATGAAAAACTGTTTTTT. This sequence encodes CASSLDRGPINEKLFF. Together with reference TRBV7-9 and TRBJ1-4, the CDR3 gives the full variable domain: DTGVSQNPRHKITKRGQNVTFRCDPISEHNRLYWYRQTLGQGPEFLTYFQNEAQLEKSRLLSDRFSAERPKGSFSTLEIQRTEQGDSAMYLCASSLDRGPINEKLFFGSGTQLSVL.